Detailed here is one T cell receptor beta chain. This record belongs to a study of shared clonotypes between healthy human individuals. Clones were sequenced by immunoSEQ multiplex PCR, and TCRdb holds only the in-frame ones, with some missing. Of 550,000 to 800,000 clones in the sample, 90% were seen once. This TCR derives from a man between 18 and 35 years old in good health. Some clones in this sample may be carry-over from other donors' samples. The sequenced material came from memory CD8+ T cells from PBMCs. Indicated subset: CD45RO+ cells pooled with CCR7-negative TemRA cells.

The CDR3 loop reads CASSAGTDNSPLHF. Here the CDR3 DNA reads TGTGCCAGCAGCGCCGGGACGGATAATTCACCCCTCCACTTT. This chain connects TRBV9 to TRBJ1-6; possibly TRBD1 for D (5 bases). Germline assignment: CDR1 SGDLS and CDR2 YYNGEE. There are 14 residues in the CDR3. Between the trimmed V and J ends, which lost 3 bases and 5 bases, there was a span of 9 bases.